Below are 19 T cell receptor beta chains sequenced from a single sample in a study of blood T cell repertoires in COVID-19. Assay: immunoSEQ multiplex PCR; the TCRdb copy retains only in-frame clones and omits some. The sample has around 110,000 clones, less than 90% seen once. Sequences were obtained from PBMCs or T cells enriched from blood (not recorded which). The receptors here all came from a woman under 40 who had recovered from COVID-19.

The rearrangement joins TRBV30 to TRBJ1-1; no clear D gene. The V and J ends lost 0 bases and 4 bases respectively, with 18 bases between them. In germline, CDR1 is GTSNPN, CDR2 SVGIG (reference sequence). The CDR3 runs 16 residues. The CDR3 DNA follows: TGTGCCTGGAGTGTACTGGGAGGGCCCCCTCTCACTGAAGCTTTCTTT. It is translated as CAWSVLGGPPLTEAFF.

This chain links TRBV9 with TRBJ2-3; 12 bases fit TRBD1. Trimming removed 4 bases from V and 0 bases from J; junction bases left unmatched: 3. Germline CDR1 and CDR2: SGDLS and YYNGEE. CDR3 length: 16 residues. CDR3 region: CASSRDRGRSTDTQYF. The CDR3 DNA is TGTGCCAGCAGCAGGGACAGGGGGCGAAGCACAGATACGCAGTATTTT.

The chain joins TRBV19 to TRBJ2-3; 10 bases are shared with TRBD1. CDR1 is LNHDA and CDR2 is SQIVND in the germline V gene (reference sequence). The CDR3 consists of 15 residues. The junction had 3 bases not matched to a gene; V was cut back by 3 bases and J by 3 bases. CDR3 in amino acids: CASSIGTGETDTQYF. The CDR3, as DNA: TGTGCCAGTAGTATCGGGACAGGGGAAACAGATACGCAGTATTTT.

CDR3 protein: CASSRDRGQPQHF. The CDR3 DNA reads as TGTGCCAGCAGCCGGGACAGGGGGCAGCCCCAGCATTTT. The chain couples TRBV7-9 to TRBJ1-5; 11 bases fit TRBD1. With 5 bases clipped from V and 7 bases from J, the junction kept 1 base outside the gene matches. This CDR3 has 13 residues. In germline, CDR1 is SEHNR, CDR2 FQNEAQ (reference sequence).

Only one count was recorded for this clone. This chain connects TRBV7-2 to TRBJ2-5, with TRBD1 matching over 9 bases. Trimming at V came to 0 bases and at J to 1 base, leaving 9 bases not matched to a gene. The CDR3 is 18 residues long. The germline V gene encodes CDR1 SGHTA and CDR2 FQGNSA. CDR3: CASSLARRTGAFQETQYF. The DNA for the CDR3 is TGTGCCAGCAGCTTAGCTAGAAGGACAGGGGCCTTCCAAGAGACCCAGTACTTC.

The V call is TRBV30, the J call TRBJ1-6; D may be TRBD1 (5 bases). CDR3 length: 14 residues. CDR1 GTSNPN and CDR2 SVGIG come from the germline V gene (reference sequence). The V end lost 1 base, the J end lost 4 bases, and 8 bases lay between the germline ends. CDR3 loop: CAWSEGIYNSPLHF. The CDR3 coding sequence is TGTGCCTGGAGTGAGGGGATTTATAATTCACCCCTCCACTTT.

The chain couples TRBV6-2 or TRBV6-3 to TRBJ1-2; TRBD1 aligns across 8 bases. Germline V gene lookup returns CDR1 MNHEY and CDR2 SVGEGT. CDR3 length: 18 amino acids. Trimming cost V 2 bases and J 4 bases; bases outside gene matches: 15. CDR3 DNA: TGTGCCAGCAGTTACCTCATTGCCCGACAGGGGAAGGCCTATGGCTACACCTTC. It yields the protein CASSYLIARQGKAYGYTF.

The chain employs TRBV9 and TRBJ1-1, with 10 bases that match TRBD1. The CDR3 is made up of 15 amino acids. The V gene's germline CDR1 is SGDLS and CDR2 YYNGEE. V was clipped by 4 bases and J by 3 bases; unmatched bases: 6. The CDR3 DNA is TGTGCCAGCAGCATCGGACAGGGGGTGGACACTGAAGCTTTCTTT. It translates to CASSIGQGVDTEAFF.

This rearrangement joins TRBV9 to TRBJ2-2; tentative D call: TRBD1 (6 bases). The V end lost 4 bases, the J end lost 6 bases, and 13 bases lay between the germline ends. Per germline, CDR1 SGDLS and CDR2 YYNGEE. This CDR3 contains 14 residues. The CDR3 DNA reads TGTGCCAGCAGCCCATCAGGGGTCCCCGGGGAGCTGTTTTTT. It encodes CASSPSGVPGELFF.

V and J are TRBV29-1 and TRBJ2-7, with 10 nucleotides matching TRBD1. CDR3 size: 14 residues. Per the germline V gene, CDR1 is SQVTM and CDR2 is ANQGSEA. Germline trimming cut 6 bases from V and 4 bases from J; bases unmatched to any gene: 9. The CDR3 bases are TGCAGCGTAACCGGGACAGGGGAGAAATACGAGCAGTACTTC. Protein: CSVTGTGEKYEQYF.

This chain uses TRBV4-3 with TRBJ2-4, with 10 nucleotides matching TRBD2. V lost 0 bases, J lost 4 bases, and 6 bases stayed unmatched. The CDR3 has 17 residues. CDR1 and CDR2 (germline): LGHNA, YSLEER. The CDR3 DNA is TGCGCCAGCAGCCAAGACAGTAGCGGGAGGTGGAAAAACATTCAGTACTTC. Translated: CASSQDSSGRWKNIQYF.

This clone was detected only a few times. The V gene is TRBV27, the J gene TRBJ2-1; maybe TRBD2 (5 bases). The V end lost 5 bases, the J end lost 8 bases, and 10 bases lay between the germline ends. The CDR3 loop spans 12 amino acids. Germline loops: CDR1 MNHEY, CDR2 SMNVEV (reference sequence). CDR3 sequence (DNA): TGTGCCAGCAGTCAACTAGGTTATGAGCAGTTCTTC. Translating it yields CASSQLGYEQFF.

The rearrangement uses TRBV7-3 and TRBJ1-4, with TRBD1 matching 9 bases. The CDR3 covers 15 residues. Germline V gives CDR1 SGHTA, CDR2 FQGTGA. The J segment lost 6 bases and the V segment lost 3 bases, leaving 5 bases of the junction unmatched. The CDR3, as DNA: TGTGCCAGCAGCTTCACGGGACAGGGCTATGAAAAACTGTTTTTT. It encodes CASSFTGQGYEKLFF.

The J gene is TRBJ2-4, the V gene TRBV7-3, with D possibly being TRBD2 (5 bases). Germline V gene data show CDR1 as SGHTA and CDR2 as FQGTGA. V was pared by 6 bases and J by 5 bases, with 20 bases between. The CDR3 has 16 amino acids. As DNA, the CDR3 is TGTGCCAGCAGTCCCTTTGACTCCTCGAGGGAAAACATTCAGTACTTC. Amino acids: CASSPFDSSRENIQYF.

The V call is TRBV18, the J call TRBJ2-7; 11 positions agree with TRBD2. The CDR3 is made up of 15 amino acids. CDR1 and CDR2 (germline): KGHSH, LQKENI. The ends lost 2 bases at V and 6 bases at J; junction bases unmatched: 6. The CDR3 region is CASSPAGLAGGEQYF. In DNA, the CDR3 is TGTGCCAGCTCACCAGCGGGTCTAGCGGGAGGCGAGCAGTACTTC.

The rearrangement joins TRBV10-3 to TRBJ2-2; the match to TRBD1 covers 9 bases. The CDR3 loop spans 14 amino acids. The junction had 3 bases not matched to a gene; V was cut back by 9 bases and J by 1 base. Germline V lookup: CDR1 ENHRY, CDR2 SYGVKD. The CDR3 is CAIGDRVNTGELFF. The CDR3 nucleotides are TGTGCCATAGGGGACAGGGTGAACACCGGGGAGCTGTTTTTT.

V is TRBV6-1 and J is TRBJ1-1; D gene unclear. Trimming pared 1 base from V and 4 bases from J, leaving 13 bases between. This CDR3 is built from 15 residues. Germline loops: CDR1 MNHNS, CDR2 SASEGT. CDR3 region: CASSEVESPSTEAFF. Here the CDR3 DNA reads TGTGCCAGCAGTGAAGTGGAGTCCCCCAGCACTGAAGCTTTCTTT.

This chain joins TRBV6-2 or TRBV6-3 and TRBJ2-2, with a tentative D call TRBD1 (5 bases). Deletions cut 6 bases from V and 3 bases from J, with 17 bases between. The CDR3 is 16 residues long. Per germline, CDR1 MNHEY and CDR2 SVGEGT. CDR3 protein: CASSPGEGAYTGELFF. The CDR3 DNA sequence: TGTGCCAGCAGCCCTGGAGAAGGGGCATACACCGGGGAGCTGTTTTTT.

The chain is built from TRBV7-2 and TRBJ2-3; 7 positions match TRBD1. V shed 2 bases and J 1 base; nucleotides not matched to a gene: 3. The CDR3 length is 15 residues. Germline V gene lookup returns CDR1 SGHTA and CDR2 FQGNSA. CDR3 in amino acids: CASSLRGGGTDTQYF. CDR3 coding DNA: TGTGCCAGCAGCTTAAGAGGGGGCGGCACAGATACGCAGTATTTT.